This entry lists 27 T cell receptor beta chains sequenced from one sample in a study of T cell clonality in common variable immunodeficiency. Their target antigens are unknown. Study outcomes and limitations: In common variable immunodeficiency, TCR beta chains reportedly carried fewer deletions and N-nucleotide insertions.

Sequencing was performed with immunoSEQ multiplex PCR; in TCRdb, only in-frame clones are kept and a portion is missing. This sample has about 42,000 clones and no singletons, with roughly 5.6% in the ten largest. Source material: peripheral blood mononuclear cells. These receptors all stem from a human donor with common variable immunodeficiency.

Details on this clone: The read comes to an end 3 residues before the CDR3 does, leaving the germline J gene to fill in the end. V gene TRBV19 combines with J gene TRBJ2-1; TRBD2 matches 11 bases. J gave up 0 bases and V 3 bases, and 7 bases lay outside the gene matches. From germline, CDR1 is LNHDA and CDR2 SQIVND (reference sequence). The length of the CDR3 is 18 residues. The part of the CDR3 DNA that was read is TGTGCCAGTAGTATCGGACTAGCGGGTGCGAGCTCCTACAATGAG. Its protein product is CASSIGLAGASSYNE. The whole CDR3 region reads CASSIGLAGASSYNEQFF.

Points on this clone: The read halts 3 residues ahead of the CDR3 end, with the missing end drawn from the germline J gene. The chain links TRBV19 to TRBJ2-1; 13 bases agree with TRBD2. Germline CDR1 LNHDA, CDR2 SQIVND (reference sequence). V shed 10 bases, J shed 7 bases, and the junction held 7 bases outside the gene matches. The CDR3 is made up of 14 amino acids. The CDR3 is CATIRLAGGNEQFF. CDR3 DNA (partial): TGTGCCACCATCCGACTAGCGGGAGGAAATGAG.

Concerning this clone itself: The missing CDR3 end, 3 residues past where the read stops, is filled in from the germline J gene. This chain connects TRBV5-4 to TRBJ2-5; the match to TRBD1 covers 10 bases. The CDR3 runs 15 residues. Germline V CDR1 and CDR2: SGHNT, YYREEE (reference sequence). With V trimmed by 4 bases and J by 2 bases, 5 bases remained unmatched. The CDR3 loop is CASSTGQGEQETQYF. The covered CDR3 bases are TGTGCCAGCAGCACTGGACAGGGGGAACAAGAGACC.

On this clone: The observed sequence ends 3 residues before the CDR3 terminus, with the missing tail filled in from the germline J gene. The J gene is TRBJ2-1, the V gene TRBV6-2 or TRBV6-3; TRBD1 agrees at 7 bases. Germline values: CDR1 MNHEY, CDR2 SVGEGT. The CDR3 extends over 15 amino acids. Trimming removed 6 bases from V and 3 bases from J; junction bases left unmatched: 8. The CDR3 bases that were read are TGTGCCAGCAGCCACAGACAGGGCCTCTACAATGAG. Amino acid sequence: CASSHRQGLYNE. The entire CDR3 protein is CASSHRQGLYNEQFF.

The table lists this clone with a few counts. Read data end 3 residues before the CDR3 end; the end is taken from the germline J gene. The rearrangement uses TRBV7-6 and TRBJ2-7; tentatively, D is TRBD1 (6 bases). V lost 5 bases and J lost 1, with 12 bases in between. The CDR3 spans 14 residues. The germline V gene encodes CDR1 SGHVS and CDR2 FNYEAQ. CDR3 residues: CASSPLDRSYEQYF. The sequenced CDR3 bases are TGTGCCAGCAGCCCCCTGGACAGATCCTACGAG.

Many counts were recorded for this clone. From the germline J gene comes the end of the CDR3, since the read stops 3 residues before it. This chain joins TRBV5-1 and TRBJ2-1; perhaps TRBD2 as D (5 bases). The germline gives CDR1 SGHRS, CDR2 YFSETQ. The CDR3 has 16 residues. V was shortened by 1 base and J by 2 bases, with 13 bases between the two germline ends. CDR3 in amino acids: CASSLFGENTYNEQFF. Incomplete CDR3 DNA: TGCGCCAGCAGCTTGTTCGGGGAAAATACCTACAATGAG.

This clone was recorded many times. The read falls 3 residues short of the CDR3 end, and the missing part is taken from the germline J gene. V is TRBV6-2 or TRBV6-3 and J is TRBJ1-1; possibly TRBD1 for D (5 bases). Trimming pared 6 bases from V and 0 bases from J, leaving 11 bases between. CDR3 length: 14 amino acids. Germline CDR1 MNHEY, CDR2 SVGEGT. The CDR3 sequence is CASSRQLMNTEAFF. The part of the CDR3 DNA that was read is TGTGCCAGCAGCCGACAGTTAATGAACACTGAA.

This clone was seen many times. The observed sequence ends 3 residues before the CDR3 terminus, with the missing tail filled in from the germline J gene. This chain joins TRBV30 and TRBJ2-7; 10 bases are shared with TRBD2. The CDR3 extends over 14 amino acids. Trimming removed 0 bases from V and 3 bases from J; junction bases left unmatched: 2. Germline V gives CDR1 GTSNPN, CDR2 SVGIG (reference sequence). Partial CDR3 DNA: TGTGCCTGGAGTGTTGGGACTAGCGACTACGAG. Protein: CAWSVGTSDYE. The CDR3, in full, reads CAWSVGTSDYEQYF.

Of note for this clone: The read finishes 3 residues shy of the CDR3 end, and the germline J gene is used to complete it. This sequence joins TRBV2 and TRBJ2-7, with 7 positions matching TRBD2. Germline loops: CDR1 SNHLY, CDR2 FYNNEI. The CDR3 length is 11 residues. V gave up 8 bases and J gave up 3 bases; unmatched junction bases: 1. The CDR3 here is CASGGGYEQYF. CDR3 DNA, as far as it was read: TGTGCCAGCGGCGGGGGCTACGAG.

To note about this clone: Sequencing ends 3 residues short of the CDR3 end; the germline J gene provides the rest. The chain is built from TRBV19 and TRBJ1-2, with 7 bases lining up with TRBD1. Trimming took 3 bases from V and 7 from J; bases not matched to a gene: 8. The germline gives CDR1 LNHDA, CDR2 SQIVND (reference sequence). The CDR3 consists of 14 residues. CDR3: CASSMDDRATGYTF. The sequenced CDR3 bases are TGTGCCAGTAGTATGGATGACAGGGCGACTGGC.

This clone was detected a few times. The CDR3 goes on 3 residues after the read ends, and that part is filled in from the germline J gene. The genes are TRBV20-1 and TRBJ1-2; a possible D gene is TRBD1 (5 bases). The germline gives CDR1 DFQATT, CDR2 SNEGSKA (reference sequence). The CDR3 loop spans 15 amino acids. The CDR3 DNA, read in part, is TGCAGTGCTACACCAGGGTCCCGGACCTATGAAGGC. Its protein product is CSATPGSRTYEG. The full CDR3 reads CSATPGSRTYEGYTF.

This clone has only a few counts. The missing CDR3 end, 3 residues past where the read stops, is filled in from the germline J gene. The chain uses TRBV7-2 and TRBJ2-2, with D possibly TRBD1 on 7 matching bases. V lost 5 bases to trimming and J lost 4 bases, with 14 bases between them. The CDR3 contains 15 residues. Germline V CDR1 and CDR2: SGHTA, FQGNSA. The CDR3 is CASSGNRGGTGELFF. The CDR3 bases that were read are TGTGCCAGCAGCGGAAACAGGGGAGGCACCGGGGAG. Full variable domain (rest looked up from reference TRBV7-2 and TRBJ2-2): GAGVSQSPSNKVTEKGKDVELRCDPISGHTALYWYRQSLGQGLEFLIYFQGNSAPDKSGLPSDRFSAERTGGSVSTLTIQRTQQEDSAVYLCASSGNRGGTGELFFGEGSRLTVL.

This clone appeared a few times. The read falls 3 residues short of the CDR3 end, and the missing part is taken from the germline J gene. The chain recombines TRBV7-2 with TRBJ2-7, with 7 nucleotides matching TRBD1. The CDR3 consists of 15 residues. In germline, CDR1 is SGHTA, CDR2 FQGNSA. J was trimmed by 3 bases and V by 6 bases; bases with no gene match: 11. CDR3 DNA (partial): TGTGCCAGCAGACGAGACAGGGACCAAGTCTACGAG. Its translation is CASRRDRDQVYE. The full CDR3 is CASRRDRDQVYEQYF.

This clone was detected many times. Read data end 3 residues before the CDR3 end; the end is taken from the germline J gene. The chain is built from TRBV30 and TRBJ2-7; maybe TRBD1 (5 bases). Looked up from germline, CDR1 is GTSNPN and CDR2 is SVGIG (reference sequence). The CDR3 has 13 amino acids. Trimming shortened V by 2 bases and J by 2 bases, and 10 bases separated the two germline ends. The CDR3: CAWSRGRAYEQYF. The CDR3 bases that were read are TGTGCCTGGAGTCGAGGCAGGGCCTACGAG. The variable domain in full, completed from reference TRBV30 and TRBJ2-7, reads SQTIHQWPATLVQPVGSPLSLECTVEGTSNPNLYWYRQAAGRGLQLLFYSVGIGQISSEVPQNLSASRPQDRQFILSSKKLLLSDSGFYLCAWSRGRAYEQYFGPGTRLTVT.

This clone was counted ten times or more. The read terminates 3 residues ahead of where the CDR3 ends, so the germline J gene completes it. The J gene is TRBJ2-7, the V gene TRBV20-1, with 7 bases identical to TRBD1. This CDR3 has 14 residues. After removal of 0 bases from V and 1 base from J, the junction contained 3 bases not matched to a gene. Germline V gene sequence: CDR1 DFQATT, CDR2 SNEGSKA (reference sequence). CDR3 bases read: TGCAGTGCTAGAGATTGGGGACAGTCCTACGAG. This encodes CSARDWGQSYE. The full CDR3 sequence reads CSARDWGQSYEQYF.

Notes on this clone: The missing CDR3 end, 3 residues past where the read stops, is filled in from the germline J gene. The rearrangement links TRBV5-1 to TRBJ1-5, with TRBD1 as a possible D gene (6 bases). V lost 0 bases to trimming and J lost 7 bases, with 14 bases between them. Germline V gene sequence: CDR1 SGHRS, CDR2 YFSETQ. The CDR3 totals 15 residues. The CDR3 bases that were read are TGCGCCAGCAGCTTGGGCGTACAGGGAGGGCAGCCC. It specifies CASSLGVQGGQP. The complete CDR3 reads CASSLGVQGGQPQHF.

Worth noting for this clone: The CDR3 end lies 3 residues beyond the end of the read and is filled in from the germline J gene. The chain links TRBV19 to TRBJ2-2, with 9 positions matching TRBD1. The CDR3 contains 14 residues. Germline V gene lookup returns CDR1 LNHDA and CDR2 SQIVND (reference sequence). V shed 11 bases, J shed 7 bases, and the junction held 11 bases outside the gene matches. The CDR3 DNA, read in part, is TGTGCCGTCATGAGGACAGGGGCTGTCGGGGAG. Its translation is CAVMRTGAVGE. The CDR3 in full is CAVMRTGAVGELFF.

This clone showed up many times. Read sequence stops 3 residues before the CDR3 end, and the germline J gene provides the missing end. This sequence joins TRBV7-9 and TRBJ2-5; 8 bases are shared with TRBD2. Germline CDR1 SEHNR, CDR2 FQNEAQ (reference sequence). The junction had 8 bases not matched to a gene; V was cut back by 4 bases and J by 4 bases. The CDR3 loop spans 15 amino acids. The part of the CDR3 DNA that was read is TGTGCCAGCAGCTCAAGCGGGAGTAAGGGAGAGACC. It specifies CASSSSGSKGET. The complete CDR3 sequence is CASSSSGSKGETQYF.

This clone was found many times. The part of the CDR3 DNA that was read is TGTGCCAGCTCAGCCCCGACAGGGGGCGGAAACACC. Protein: CASSAPTGGGNT. The whole CDR3 region reads CASSAPTGGGNTIYF. This chain uses TRBV18 with TRBJ1-3; 10 nucleotides align to TRBD1. The read comes to an end 3 residues before the CDR3 does, leaving the germline J gene to fill in the end. The germline gives CDR1 KGHSH, CDR2 LQKENI. V was clipped by 5 bases and J by 4 bases; unmatched bases: 5. The CDR3 has 15 residues.

This clone came up a few times. The CDR3 extends 3 residues past the end of the read, so its final part is completed from the germline J gene. The gene calls are TRBV6-1 and TRBJ1-1; D gene unclear. Germline loops: CDR1 MNHNS, CDR2 SASEGT. The length of the CDR3 is 11 residues. Trimming took off 0 bases at V and 7 bases at J, with 3 bases between the two ends. Partial CDR3 DNA: TGTGCCAGCAGTGAAGCTCGTGAA. As protein: CASSEARE. The entire CDR3 is CASSEAREAFF.

This clone was counted a few times. The CDR3 end falls 3 residues outside the read, so it is completed with the germline J gene. The chain couples TRBV2 to TRBJ1-6; 8 nucleotides match TRBD1. From germline, CDR1 is SNHLY and CDR2 FYNNEI. The trim removed 6 bases at V and 7 bases at J, leaving 5 bases unmatched. The CDR3 loop spans 14 amino acids. CDR3 DNA (partial): TGTGCCAGCAGGGGGGGGACAGGAAATTCACCC. Its protein is CASRGGTGNSP. The complete CDR3 sequence is CASRGGTGNSPLHF. The full variable domain, rest sourced from reference TRBV2 and TRBJ1-6, is EPEVTQTPSHQVTQMGQEVILRCVPISNHLYFYWYRQILGQKVEFLVSFYNNEISEKSEIFDDQFSVERPDGSNFTLKIRSTKLEDSAMYFCASRGGTGNSPLHFGNGTRLTVT.

On this clone itself: The read terminates 3 residues ahead of where the CDR3 ends, so the germline J gene completes it. This chain connects TRBV7-9 to TRBJ2-1; D is possibly TRBD2 (6 bases). The germline gives CDR1 SEHNR, CDR2 FQNEAQ (reference sequence). Deletions cut 1 base from V and 7 bases from J, with 14 bases between. The CDR3 has 15 residues. The CDR3: CASSLGRGGGNEQFF. The sequenced part of the CDR3 DNA is TGTGCCAGCAGCTTAGGGCGGGGAGGAGGGAATGAG.

This clone was counted many times. The missing CDR3 end, 3 residues past where the read stops, is filled in from the germline J gene. V gene TRBV19 combines with J gene TRBJ2-7; TRBD1 matches 7 bases. V lost 3 bases to trimming and J lost 4 bases; unmatched junction nucleotides: 3. CDR1 LNHDA and CDR2 SQIVND come from the germline V gene (reference sequence). The CDR3 spans 13 residues. CDR3 DNA, as far as it was read: TGTGCCAGTAGTATTACAGGGGATTACGAG. Its translation is CASSITGDYE. The whole CDR3 sequence reads CASSITGDYEQYF.

A note on this clone: The read is 3 residues too short to cover the CDR3 end, so that end is filled in from the germline J gene. The chain recombines TRBV11-2 with TRBJ2-2; TRBD1 matches at 9 bases. The junction had 6 bases not matched to a gene; V was cut back by 5 bases and J by 5 bases. The germline V gene has CDR1 SGHAT and CDR2 FQNNGV. The CDR3 is made up of 15 amino acids. The chain's CDR3 is CASSKDRGKTGELFF. CDR3 DNA, as far as it was read: TGTGCCAGCAGCAAGGACAGGGGCAAGACCGGGGAG. Variable domain in full (rest from reference TRBV11-2 and TRBJ2-2): EAGVAQSPRYKIIEKRQSVAFWCNPISGHATLYWYQQILGQGPKLLIQFQNNGVVDDSQLPKDRFSAERLKGVDSTLKIQPAKLEDSAVYLCASSKDRGKTGELFFGEGSRLTVL.

This clone came up a few times. The read gets to within 3 residues of the CDR3 end, and the germline J gene fills in the rest. The V call is TRBV30, the J call TRBJ2-3; no reliable D call. Looked up from germline, CDR1 is GTSNPN and CDR2 is SVGIG (reference sequence). This CDR3 spans 12 amino acids. Trimming left V 3 bases short and J 3 bases short, with 7 bases between. CDR3 protein: CAWSLTTDTQYF. The DNA read from the CDR3 is TGTGCCTGGAGCCTAACTACAGATACG.

Ten or more counts support this clone. Read coverage stops 3 residues before the CDR3 terminus; the germline J gene supplies the remainder. This chain links TRBV20-1 with TRBJ2-5, with 8 bases lining up with TRBD1. V was pared by 6 bases and J by 4 bases, with 7 bases of the junction left unmatched. In germline, CDR1 is DFQATT, CDR2 SNEGSKA (reference sequence). The CDR3 is 13 amino acids. The sequenced CDR3 bases are TGCAGTGCCGATCAGGGGGCTTTAGAGACC. It codes for CSADQGALET. The entire CDR3 is CSADQGALETQYF.

This clone is termed medium-sized. Read coverage stops 3 residues before the CDR3 terminus; the germline J gene supplies the remainder. This chain uses TRBV6-2 or TRBV6-3 with TRBJ2-2; 8 positions match TRBD2. After removal of 4 bases from V and 6 bases from J, the junction contained 4 bases not matched to a gene. Germline assignment: CDR1 MNHEY and CDR2 SVGEGT. CDR3 length equals 14 residues. CDR3 DNA (partial): TGTGCCAGCAGTTGGGGACTAGAGTCCGGGGAG. Translating gives CASSWGLESGE. The whole CDR3 sequence reads CASSWGLESGELFF.